The 8 T cell receptor beta chains below were found in one sample sequenced in a study of T cell changes during pregnancy in multiple sclerosis. TCRdb's copy holds only in-frame clones and misses some; the assay was immunoSEQ multiplex PCR. Here the sample spans fewer than 75,000 clones, 91% being singletons. The material was CD8+ T cells from peripheral blood mononuclear cells, obtained before pregnancy. Receptors were obtained from a female donor with multiple sclerosis, enrolled in a pregnancy study.

This clone has only one observation. The chain carries TRBV5-1 and TRBJ2-1; possibly TRBD2 for D (6 bases). With 0 bases removed from V and 5 bases from J, the gap between germline ends came to 21 bases. The V gene's germline CDR1 is SGHRS and CDR2 YFSETQ. The CDR3 totals 18 residues. The CDR3 reads CASSLASRGGEGDNEQFF. CDR3 nucleotides: TGCGCCAGCAGCTTGGCTTCCCGCGGCGGGGAAGGGGACAATGAGCAGTTCTTC.

This rearrangement joins TRBV5-1 to TRBJ2-1; possible D gene TRBD1, 6 bases. This CDR3 is 14 amino acids long. Trimming stripped 3 bases from V and 9 bases from J, with 16 bases between. Looked up from germline, CDR1 is SGHRS and CDR2 is YFSETQ. The CDR3 nucleotides are TGCGCCAGCAGCTACGGACAGCCCCAGGTTGAGCAGTTCTTC. Translation gives CASSYGQPQVEQFF.

This clone was seen once. The chain combines TRBV27 with TRBJ2-3; D unclear. CDR1 is MNHEY and CDR2 is SMNVEV in the germline V gene (reference sequence). The CDR3 is 14 residues long. V was shortened by 3 bases and J by 0 bases, with 7 bases between the two germline ends. The CDR3 here is CASSLQSSTDTQYF. Here the CDR3 DNA reads TGTGCCAGCAGTTTGCAGTCTAGCACAGATACGCAGTATTTT.

The V gene is TRBV27, the J gene TRBJ2-1; 10 bases match TRBD2. V was clipped by 5 bases and J by 7 bases; unmatched bases: 2. The CDR3 extends over 13 amino acids. CDR1 is MNHEY, CDR2 SMNVEV, per germline (reference sequence). In DNA, the CDR3 is TGTGCCAGCAGTAGCGGGGGGGTGAATGAGCAGTTCTTC. It translates to CASSSGGVNEQFF.

V usage is TRBV13 and J usage is TRBJ1-2; 7 nucleotides match TRBD1. Germline CDR1 and CDR2: PRHDT and FYEKMQ (reference sequence). The CDR3 runs to 14 residues. The V segment lost 4 bases and the J segment 8 bases; nucleotides outside the gene matches: 10. CDR3 sequence: CASSSPSTGKGYTF. The CDR3 nucleotides read TGTGCCAGCAGCTCCCCCTCGACAGGGAAAGGCTACACCTTC.

V gene TRBV7-8 combines with J gene TRBJ2-7; D is perhaps TRBD2 (5 bases). V lost 5 bases and J 2 bases, leaving 13 bases between the germline ends. The CDR3 sequence is 14 residues long. Germline loops: CDR1 SGHVS, CDR2 FQNEAQ. As DNA, the CDR3 is TGTGCCAGCAGCAACCCCGAGGGCGCCTACGAGCAGTACTTC. Amino acid sequence: CASSNPEGAYEQYF.

A remark on this clone: The junction and the germline gene differ at one end; a read error may be behind it. V and J are TRBV9 and TRBJ1-4; D is unresolved. Germline V gene sequence: CDR1 SGDLS, CDR2 YYNGEE. This CDR3 comprises 15 residues. In DNA, the CDR3 is TGTGCCAGCAACGTAGACGGGTCAACTAATGAAAAACTGTTTTTT. Amino acids: CASNVDGSTNEKLFF.

The chain's CDR3 is CASSYRGQASTEAFF. The DNA of the CDR3 is TGTGCCAGCAGTTACAGGGGGCAAGCTAGCACTGAAGCTTTCTTT. This chain uses TRBV6-5 with TRBJ1-1; 7 bases agree with TRBD1. The trim removed 2 bases at V and 4 bases at J, leaving 7 bases unmatched. The CDR3 contains 15 residues. Per germline, CDR1 MNHEY and CDR2 SVGAGI.